This T cell receptor beta chain is drawn from a study of graft-versus-host responses after intestinal transplantation. This clone appeared once. Its matching antigen is unknown. The CDR3 spans 15 residues. Germline CDR1 reads MNHNS; CDR2 reads SASEGT. The V and J ends lost 2 bases and 10 bases respectively, with 15 bases between them. Data came from immunoSEQ multiplex PCR; TCRdb stores just in-frame clones and leaves some out. Found here are roughly 89,000 clones, more than 85% of them singletons; the top ten hold around 0.17%. The clonotype originates from a human donor who received an intestinal transplant. Sequenced material: unstimulated CD4+ T cells sorted from spleen or lymph node cells, taken before intestinal transplant. The chain recombines TRBV6-1 with TRBJ1-6, with a possible D match to TRBD1 (6 bases). CDR3 loop: CASSEYQGIRSPLHF. The CDR3 bases are TGTGCCAGCAGTGAATATCAGGGGATAAGGTCACCCCTCCACTTT.